This T cell receptor (beta chain) is drawn from a study of identifying expanded T cells in peripheral blood. Generated by immunoSEQ multiplex PCR, the TCRdb table keeps only in-frame clones and is missing some. The sample gives fewer than 55,000 clones, approximately 86% of which show up once; 14% is in the top ten. The sample consisted of blood. This receptor was taken from a person aged 18 to 70 in good health.

The CDR3 DNA reads TGTGCCAGCAGCTTGGTCGCGGGGGGCGATCAAGAGACCCAGTACTTC. Its translation is CASSLVAGGDQETQYF. The rearrangement joins TRBV5-6 to TRBJ2-5; 8 bases are shared with TRBD2. The CDR3 totals 16 residues. With 0 bases clipped from V and 2 bases from J, the junction kept 6 bases outside the gene matches. Germline loops: CDR1 SGHDT, CDR2 YYEEEE.